Below are 30 T cell receptor beta chains sequenced from a single sample in a study of kidney transplant recipient with SARS-CoV-2 infection listed by TCRdb under 2021. The instrument was an Illumina MiSeq. Clones were called with MiXCR by TCRdb after fastp trimmed the public reads at Q25, and only in-frame beta chains were retained. Every CDR3 protein is listed once, alongside the most common genes and DNA of its rows. A total of 200,000 to 300,000 distinct CDR3 sequences appear in this sample, under 30% of them only once. About 7% of the sample goes to the ten largest clones. Sample time point, as interpreted from the label and publication: pre-pandemic baseline sample and day 111 after first positive SARS-CoV-2 test. The material sequenced was a blood sample, taken at baseline and between days 110 and 120 from a kidney transplant recipient. The receptors originated from a male patient in his 30s who had COVID-19 and was a kidney transplant recipient. Some T cells may be donor cells from the graft after a transplant.

This clonotype was seen ten or more times. This sequence joins TRBV3-1 and TRBJ2-4, with unresolved D. V lost 5 bases to trimming and J lost 4 bases, with 24 bases between them. CDR3 length: 18 amino acids. The germline V gene encodes CDR1 LGHDT and CDR2 YNNKEL (reference sequence). Here the CDR3 reads CASSWVSPICKEKNIQYF. In DNA form, the CDR3 reads TGTGCCAGCAGCTGGGTAAGTCCCATTTGCAAAGAAAAAAACATTCAGTACTTC.

This clonotype was detected many times. This chain links TRBV27 with TRBJ1-1; 10 bases are a match to TRBD1. V lost 5 bases, J lost 4 bases, and 4 bases stayed unmatched. CDR3 length equals 14 residues. Germline lookup yields CDR1 MNHEY and CDR2 SMNVEV (reference sequence). CDR3 amino acids: CASSPRDRGTEAFF. For the CDR3, the DNA is TGTGCCAGCAGTCCACGGGACAGGGGCACTGAAGCTTTCTTT.

This clonotype was seen repeatedly, ten times or more. The rearrangement uses TRBV30 and TRBJ2-5, with D perhaps TRBD2 (6 bases). The V gene's germline CDR1 is GTSNPN and CDR2 SVGIG (reference sequence). V dropped 2 bases and J dropped 6 bases, with 13 bases sitting between them. CDR3 length: 13 residues. In DNA, the CDR3 is TGTGCCTGGAGTCCCGGACGGGGGAAGACCCAGTACTTC. This encodes CAWSPGRGKTQYF.

A word on this clonotype: This may stem from a read error, because a much larger clone lies one nucleotide away. This chain uses TRBV7-2 with TRBJ2-7; tentative D call: TRBD1 (7 bases). The V gene's germline CDR1 is SGHTA and CDR2 FQGNSA. The CDR3 length is 13 residues. The CDR3, as DNA: TGTGCCAGCAGCTTTAGTCAGGGGGGCGAGCGGTACTTC. It yields the protein CASSFSQGGERYF.

The sample holds many counts of this clonotype. The chain recombines TRBV27 with TRBJ2-7, with D unclear. The germline V and J ends were trimmed by 3 bases and 1 base, with 13 bases remaining between them. The CDR3 is made up of 15 amino acids. The germline V gene has CDR1 MNHEY and CDR2 SMNVEV (reference sequence). DNA for the CDR3: TGTGCCAGCAGTTTCGCCCGGGCCGCGTCCTACGAGCAGTACTTC. It codes for CASSFARAASYEQYF.

The table lists this clonotype with many counts. This chain links TRBV24-1 with TRBJ2-7, with D maybe TRBD1 (5 bases). V was cut by 2 bases and J by 0 bases, with 7 bases left in between. CDR1 and CDR2 (germline): KGHDR, SFDVKD. There are 14 residues in the CDR3. CDR3 sequence reads: CATSDSRGSYEQYF. Here the CDR3 DNA reads TGTGCCACCAGTGATTCAAGGGGCTCCTACGAGCAGTACTTC.

A remark on this clonotype: One base away lies a much larger clone, so this may be a sequencing read error. The rearrangement joins TRBV5-4 to TRBJ1-2; 7 bases match TRBD1. The CDR3 contains 13 residues. Germline CDR1 reads SGHNT; CDR2 reads YYREEE (reference sequence). V dropped 2 bases and J dropped 7; count of bases not matched to a gene: 5. CDR3 protein: CASSLGSGGGYTF. As DNA, the CDR3 is TGTGCCAGCAGCTTAGGATCAGGGGGTGGCTACACCTTC.

This clonotype was detected many times. The chain uses TRBV10-2 and TRBJ1-2; no clear D. In germline, CDR1 is WSHSY, CDR2 SAAADI. The CDR3 extends over 17 amino acids. Trimming removed 3 bases at V and 4 bases at J, with 21 bases between. CDR3 protein: CASSDGHTSRKTYGYTF. The CDR3 DNA reads as TGCGCCAGCAGTGATGGGCACACTTCTAGAAAGACCTATGGCTACACCTTC.

This clonotype was counted between two and nine times. This may come from a read error, since a much larger clone is one base off. This chain links TRBV15 with TRBJ2-4, with D unclear. The DNA end favors TRBJ2-7, so the J call may be wrong. This CDR3 has 17 residues. The germline V gene has CDR1 LNHNV and CDR2 YYDKDF (reference sequence). The chain's CDR3 is CAASRGDQVRSSYEQYF. CDR3 nucleotide sequence: TGTGCCGCCAGCAGAGGAGATCAGGTTAGATCCTCCTACGAGCAGTACTTC.

With respect to this clonotype: The germline gene is not matched at one end of the junction; a read error may be the cause. The chain has TRBV25-1 and TRBJ1-1; no firm D call. This CDR3 region has 12 residues. CDR1 is MGHDK and CDR2 is SYGVNS in the germline V gene. In DNA, the CDR3 is TGTGCCAACAGTGTGTTGAACACTGAAGCTTTCTTT. It specifies CANSVLNTEAFF.

This clonotype has at least ten counts. The chain carries TRBV12-2 and TRBJ1-2. TRBV12-2 is listed as a pseudogene. This CDR3 comprises 17 residues. CDR3 amino acids: CASRRGSTPRKTYGYTF. The CDR3 region has the DNA TGTGCAAGTCGCCGCGGATCGACTCCACGAAAGACCTATGGCTACACCTTC.

This clonotype was observed many times. The chain carries TRBV4-2 and TRBJ1-6, with 9 positions matching TRBD1. CDR3 length equals 15 residues. From germline, CDR1 is LGHNA and CDR2 YNFKEQ. The trim removed 1 base at V and 14 bases at J, leaving 9 bases unmatched. The CDR3 coding sequence is TGTGCCAGCAGCCAAGCGGGACAGGGTGGGACGTCCCTCCACTTT. It codes for CASSQAGQGGTSLHF.

In the case of this clonotype: This may arise from a read error, as a much more abundant clone is one base away. J is TRBJ2-5 and V is TRBV21-1. TRBV21-1 is a pseudogene segment. The CDR3 loop spans 18 amino acids. CDR3 nucleotide sequence: TGTGCCAGCAGCAAAGCCCTTATGACATACCTATCTCAAGAGGCCCAGTACTTC. As protein: CASSKALMTYLSQEAQYF.

This clonotype was seen many times. The chain links TRBV12-3 or TRBV12-4 to TRBJ1-2; D is unclear. Trimming took off 4 bases at V and 5 bases at J, with 11 bases between the two ends. The CDR3 has 13 residues. CDR3 sequence reads: CASSSDGVYGYTF. CDR3 DNA: TGTGCCAGCAGTTCGGACGGAGTATATGGCTACACCTTC.

This clonotype has a count of ten or more. The rearrangement links TRBV19 to TRBJ1-2, with a weak D call TRBD1 (5 bases). Germline CDR1 LNHDA, CDR2 SQIVND (reference sequence). The CDR3 covers 17 residues. The germline V and J ends were trimmed by 5 bases and 4 bases, with 23 bases remaining between them. CDR3 amino acids: CASSVEWTNRKTYGYTF. CDR3 coding DNA: TGTGCCAGTAGTGTCGAATGGACAAATCGAAAGACCTATGGCTACACCTTC.

This clonotype has a count of ten or more. This chain joins TRBV12-3 or TRBV12-4 and TRBJ2-2; D uncertain. The germline V and J ends were trimmed by 3 bases and 4 bases, with 0 bases remaining between them. The CDR3 is made up of 11 amino acids. The CDR3 coding sequence is TGTGCCAGCAGTTTCACCGGGGAGCTGTTTTTT. This translates into CASSFTGELFF.

In its sample, this clonotype was seen many times. The chain links TRBV6-5 to TRBJ1-4; D remains ambiguous. The CDR3 has 12 residues. CDR1 and CDR2 (germline): MNHEY, SVGAGI. Deletions cut 2 bases from V and 6 bases from J, with 4 bases between. The CDR3 nucleotides read TGTGCCAGCAGTTACGGAGATGAAAAACTGTTTTTT. Residues: CASSYGDEKLFF.

The sample holds many counts of this clonotype. This chain uses TRBV27 with TRBJ2-3; 8 nucleotides match TRBD2. The CDR3 length is 16 residues. V was pared by 4 bases and J by 3 bases, with 9 bases of the junction left unmatched. Germline loops: CDR1 MNHEY, CDR2 SMNVEV (reference sequence). DNA for the CDR3: TGTGCCAGCAGTTGGGGGCGAGCGGGAGTAACAGATACGCAGTATTTT. Translation gives CASSWGRAGVTDTQYF.

There are many counts of this clonotype. The chain is built from TRBV6-6 and TRBJ2-1; 10 bases agree with TRBD2. V trimming: 2 bases; J trimming: 7 bases; junction bases outside the gene matches: 8. The germline CDR1 and CDR2 sequences are MNHNY and SVGAGI (reference sequence). The length of the CDR3 is 16 residues. The CDR3 spells CASSYKPAGGSNEQFF. The CDR3 DNA reads TGTGCCAGCAGTTACAAGCCAGCGGGAGGGAGTAATGAGCAGTTCTTC.

In the case of this clonotype: This may be a read error, as it is one base from a much larger clone. The conserved closing phenylalanine or tryptophan is absent in this CDR3, likely reflecting a read error. The chain uses TRBV6-4 and TRBJ2-7; 7 positions agree with TRBD2. The CDR3 runs to 13 residues. Germline lookup yields CDR1 MRHNA and CDR2 SNTAGT. With 6 bases clipped from V and 1 base from J, the junction kept 3 bases outside the gene matches. CDR3 sequence (DNA): TGTGCCAGCAGCGGGACTATATCCTACGAGCAGTACGCC. Residues: CASSGTISYEQYA.

To note about this clonotype: With a much larger clone just one base away, this may be a read error. This chain joins TRBV11-2 and TRBJ2-3; D possibly corresponds to TRBD2 (6 bases). Germline loops: CDR1 SGHAT, CDR2 FQNNGV. The CDR3 sequence is 15 residues long. As DNA, the CDR3 is TGTGTCAGCAGCTTTATAGCGGAATCGACAGATACGCAGTATTTT. Amino acid sequence: CVSSFIAESTDTQYF.

Notes on this clonotype: A much larger clone differs by one base, so this may be a read error. The CDR3 does not end in the conserved phenylalanine or tryptophan, so this is likely a read error. V usage is TRBV19 and J usage is TRBJ1-1; D might be TRBD1 (5 bases). V shed 3 bases and J shed 0 bases, with 14 bases lying between them. Germline CDR1 LNHDA, CDR2 SQIVND (reference sequence). CDR3 length equals 16 residues. CDR3 amino acids: CASSITSQEVNTEAFL. The CDR3 nucleotides are TGTGCCAGTAGTATCACCTCACAGGAAGTGAACACTGAAGCTTTCCTT.

This clonotype has just a few counts. The chain employs TRBV6-1 and TRBJ1-2; D remains unclear. The CDR3 totals 17 residues. The germline gives CDR1 MNHNS, CDR2 SASEGT. Deletions cut 3 bases from V and 4 bases from J, with 21 bases between. The CDR3 region has the DNA TGTGCCAGCAGTGAGGCGCACTCTATGCGAAAGACCTATGGCTACACCTTC. The encoded protein is CASSEAHSMRKTYGYTF.

The chain carries TRBV5-1 and TRBJ2-3; 7 nucleotides align to TRBD1. The CDR3 is 15 amino acids. Trimming at V came to 3 bases and at J to 3 bases, leaving 7 bases not matched to a gene. Germline CDR1 SGHRS, CDR2 YFSETQ. CDR3 sequence (DNA): TGCGCCAGCAGCTCTCGACAGGGCTGGACAGATACGCAGTATTTT. It yields the protein CASSSRQGWTDTQYF.

This clonotype was found a few times. The J gene is TRBJ2-3, the V gene TRBV9, with a possible D match to TRBD2 (5 bases). V shed 8 bases and J shed 3 bases, with 13 bases lying between them. Germline V gene sequence: CDR1 SGDLS, CDR2 YYNGEE. CDR3 length: 13 residues. The CDR3 sequence is CASGSSGTDTQYF. DNA for the CDR3: TGTGCCAGTGGGAGCTCGGGAACAGATACGCAGTATTTT.

This clonotype was seen at least ten times. The CDR3 nucleotides read TGTGCCTGGAGTGGCAGGGTCGCCTATAATTCACCCCTCCACTTT. This encodes CAWSGRVAYNSPLHF. The chain uses TRBV30 and TRBJ1-6; D is possibly TRBD1 (5 bases). This CDR3 has 15 amino acids. Trimming left V 1 base short and J 2 bases short, with 9 bases between. Germline loops: CDR1 GTSNPN, CDR2 SVGIG (reference sequence).

In its sample, this clonotype was seen many times. The V call is TRBV2, the J call TRBJ1-2; possible D gene TRBD1, 5 bases. Germline values: CDR1 SNHLY, CDR2 FYNNEI. The CDR3 is 16 amino acids. Trimming cost V 8 bases and J 3 bases, with 22 bases left between them. CDR3 in DNA: TGTGCCAGCCGCCCCCGCACGACAGTTAAATACTATGGCTACACCTTC. This translates into CASRPRTTVKYYGYTF.

This clonotype was detected ten times or more. V usage is TRBV20-1 and J usage is TRBJ2-7; 9 positions agree with TRBD2. The V gene end was trimmed by 0 bases and the J gene end by 5 bases; junction bases not matched to a gene: 8. Germline CDR1 is DFQATT and CDR2 is SNEGSKA (reference sequence). This CDR3 region has 15 residues. The CDR3 loop is CSARELRGRGHEQYF. DNA of the CDR3: TGCAGTGCTAGAGAGCTTCGCGGGAGGGGCCACGAGCAGTACTTC.

The table lists this clonotype with many counts. This chain uses TRBV24-1 with TRBJ1-3; no clear D gene. Germline V CDR1 and CDR2: KGHDR, SFDVKD. Between the trimmed V and J ends, which lost 1 base and 0 bases, there was a span of 6 bases. This CDR3 has 15 amino acids. CDR3 in DNA: TGTGCCACCAGTGATTTATCCTTCTCTGGAAACACCATATATTTT. Translating it yields CATSDLSFSGNTIYF.

A remark on this clonotype: This sequence may be a read error, since a much larger clone differs from it by one base. The rearrangement uses TRBV5-6 and TRBJ1-2; TRBD1 matches 9 bases. The CDR3 spans 15 residues. V shed 6 bases and J 2 bases; nucleotides not matched to a gene: 8. Germline V gene data show CDR1 as SGHDT and CDR2 as YYEEEE. The chain's CDR3 is CASNPGTGYNYGYTF. DNA for the CDR3: TGTGCCAGCAACCCTGGGACAGGGTACAACTATGGCTACACCTTC.